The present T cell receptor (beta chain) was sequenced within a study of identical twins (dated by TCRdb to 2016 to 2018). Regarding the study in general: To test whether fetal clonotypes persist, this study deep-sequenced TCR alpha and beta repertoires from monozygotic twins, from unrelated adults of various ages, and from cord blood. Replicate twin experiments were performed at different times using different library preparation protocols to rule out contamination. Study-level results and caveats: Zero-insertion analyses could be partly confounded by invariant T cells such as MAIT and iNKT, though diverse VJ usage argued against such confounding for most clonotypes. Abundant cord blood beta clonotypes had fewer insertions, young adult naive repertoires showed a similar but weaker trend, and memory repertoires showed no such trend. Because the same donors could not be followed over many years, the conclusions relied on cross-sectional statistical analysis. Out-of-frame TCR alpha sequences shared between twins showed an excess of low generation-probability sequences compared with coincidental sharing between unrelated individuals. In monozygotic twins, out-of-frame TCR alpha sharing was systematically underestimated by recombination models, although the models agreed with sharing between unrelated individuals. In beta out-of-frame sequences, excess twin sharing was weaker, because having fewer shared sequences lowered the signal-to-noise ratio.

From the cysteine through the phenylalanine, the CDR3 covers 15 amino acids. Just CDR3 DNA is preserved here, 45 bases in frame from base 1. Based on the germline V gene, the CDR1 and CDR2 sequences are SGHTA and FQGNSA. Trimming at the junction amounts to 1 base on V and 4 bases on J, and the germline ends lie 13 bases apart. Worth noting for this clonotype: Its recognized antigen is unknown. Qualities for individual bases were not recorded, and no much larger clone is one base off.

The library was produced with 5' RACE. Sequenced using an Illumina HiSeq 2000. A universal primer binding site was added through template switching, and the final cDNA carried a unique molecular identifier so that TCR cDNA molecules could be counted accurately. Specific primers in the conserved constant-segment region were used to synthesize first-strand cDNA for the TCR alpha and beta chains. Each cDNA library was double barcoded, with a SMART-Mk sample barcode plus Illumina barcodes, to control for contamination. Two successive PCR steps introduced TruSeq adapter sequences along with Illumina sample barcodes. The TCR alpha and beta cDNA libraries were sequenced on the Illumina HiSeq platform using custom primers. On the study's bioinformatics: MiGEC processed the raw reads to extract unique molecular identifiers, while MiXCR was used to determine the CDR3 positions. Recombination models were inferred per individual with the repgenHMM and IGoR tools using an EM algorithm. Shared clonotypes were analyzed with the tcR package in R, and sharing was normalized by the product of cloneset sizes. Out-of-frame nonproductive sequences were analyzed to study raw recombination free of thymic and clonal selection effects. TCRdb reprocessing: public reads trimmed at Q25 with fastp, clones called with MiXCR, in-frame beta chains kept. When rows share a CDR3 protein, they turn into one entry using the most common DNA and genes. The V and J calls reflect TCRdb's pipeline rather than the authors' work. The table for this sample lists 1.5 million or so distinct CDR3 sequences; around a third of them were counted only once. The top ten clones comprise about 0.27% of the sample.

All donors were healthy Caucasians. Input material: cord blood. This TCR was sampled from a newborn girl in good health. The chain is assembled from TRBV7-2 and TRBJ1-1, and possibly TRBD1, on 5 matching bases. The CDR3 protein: CASSLGLSGGTEAFF. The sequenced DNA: TGTGCCAGCAGCTTAGGTCTCTCGGGGGGCACTGAAGCTTTCTTT.